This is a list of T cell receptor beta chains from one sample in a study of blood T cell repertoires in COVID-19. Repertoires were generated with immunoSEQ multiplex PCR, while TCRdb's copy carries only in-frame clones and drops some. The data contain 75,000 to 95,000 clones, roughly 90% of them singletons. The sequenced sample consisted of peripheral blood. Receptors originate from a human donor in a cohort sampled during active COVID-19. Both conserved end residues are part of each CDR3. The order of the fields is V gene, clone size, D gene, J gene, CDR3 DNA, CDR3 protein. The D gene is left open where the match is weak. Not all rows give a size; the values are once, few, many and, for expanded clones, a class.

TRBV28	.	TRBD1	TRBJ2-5	TGTGCCAGCAGGCGTCCGGGACAGGAAGAGACCCAGTACTTC	CASRRPGQEETQYF
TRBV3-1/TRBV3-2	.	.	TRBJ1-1	TGTGCCAGCAGCCAAACAGGGTCGGCCACTGAAGCTTTCTTT	CASSQTGSATEAFF
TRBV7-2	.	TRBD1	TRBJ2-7	TGTGCCAGCAGCTTAATGGACAGGATCTACGAGCAGTACTTC	CASSLMDRIYEQYF
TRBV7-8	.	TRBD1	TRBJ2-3	TGTGCCAGCAGAACGGACAGGGCCCCCGCAGATACGCAGTATTTT	CASRTDRAPADTQYF
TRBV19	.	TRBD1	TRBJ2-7	TGTGCCAGTAGTATCGGGACAGGGTACTACGAGCAGTACTTC	CASSIGTGYYEQYF
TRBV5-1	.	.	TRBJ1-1	TGCGCCAGCAGTGTGGTTGGGGGCATGAACACTGAAGCTTTCTTT	CASSVVGGMNTEAFF
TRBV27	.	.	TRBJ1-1	TGTGCCAGCAGTTCAGGGATGAACACTGAAGCTTTCTTT	CASSSGMNTEAFF
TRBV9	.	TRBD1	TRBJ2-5	TGTGCCAGCAGCATACAGGGGGCCGGGGAGACCCAGTACTTC	CASSIQGAGETQYF
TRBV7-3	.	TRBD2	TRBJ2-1	TGTGCCAGCAGCTTAAGCAGGTCGCCTAGCGGGAGGGTGGCTGAGCAGTTCTTC	CASSLSRSPSGRVAEQFF
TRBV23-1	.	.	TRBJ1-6	TGCGCCAGCAGTCAATCGAGACAGGACTCCTATAATTCACCCCTCCACTTT	CASSQSRQDSYNSPLHF
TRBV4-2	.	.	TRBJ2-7	TGTGCCAGCAGCCAAGACAGGGGCTCCTACGAGCAGTACTTC	CASSQDRGSYEQYF
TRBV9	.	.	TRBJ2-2	TGTGCCAGCAGCGTAGCTGTACAGGGTAACACCGGGGAGCTGTTTTTT	CASSVAVQGNTGELFF
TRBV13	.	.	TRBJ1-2	TGTGCCAGCAGCCCGGCCGGTAGGGGCTATGGCTACACCTTC	CASSPAGRGYGYTF
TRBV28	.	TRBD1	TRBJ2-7	TGTGCCAGCAGCCGACCGGGACAGGGGAGATACGAGCAGTACTTC	CASSRPGQGRYEQYF
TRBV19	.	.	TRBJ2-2	TGTGCCAGTAGTATCGTCCGGGGAACTCTAAACACCGGGGAGCTGTTTTTT	CASSIVRGTLNTGELFF
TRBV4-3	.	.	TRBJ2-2	TGCGCCAGCAGCCAAAGAGGTTTCTGGGAGGAGAACACCGGGGAGCTGTTTTTT	CASSQRGFWEENTGELFF
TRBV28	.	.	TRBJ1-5	TGTGCCAGCATCGGAGGGGTCCTTAGGGGTCGGCCCCAGCATTTT	CASIGGVLRGRPQHF
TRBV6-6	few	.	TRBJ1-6	TGTGCCAGCAGGGACATTGGCTCCTATAATTCACCCCTCCACTTT	CASRDIGSYNSPLHF
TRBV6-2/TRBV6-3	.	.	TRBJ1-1	TGTGCCAGCAGTTACACCGGGCAGGGCGCTGAAGCTTTCTTT	CASSYTGQGAEAFF
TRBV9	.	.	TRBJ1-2	TGTGCCAGCAGCGTAGCTCCAGGTCATGGCTACACCTTC	CASSVAPGHGYTF
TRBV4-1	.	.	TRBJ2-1	TGCGCCAGCAGCCAAGATGGTAGTGAGCAGTTCTTC	CASSQDGSEQFF
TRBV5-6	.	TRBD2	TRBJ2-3	TGTGCCAGCAGCTTGTATCTAGCGGGGTGGGGTAGCACAGATACGCAGTATTTT	CASSLYLAGWGSTDTQYF
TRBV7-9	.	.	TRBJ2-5	TGTGCCAGCGCGGGGGCCCGCATCGGCAGGGGAGGGGAGACCCAGTACTTC	CASAGARIGRGGETQYF
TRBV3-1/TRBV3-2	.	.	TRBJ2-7	TGTGCCAGCAGCCAAGGGACAAGCTACGAGCAGTACTTC	CASSQGTSYEQYF
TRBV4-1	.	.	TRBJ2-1	TGCGCCAGCAGCCAGGTGGACATGATTTCCTACAATGAGCAGTTCTTC	CASSQVDMISYNEQFF
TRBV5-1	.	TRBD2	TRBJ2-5	TGCGCCAGCAGCTCCGCTTGGACTAGCGGGGGGGCAGAGACCCAGTACTTC	CASSSAWTSGGAETQYF
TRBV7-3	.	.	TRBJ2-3	TGTGCCAGCAGCCCAACCGGGACTACAGATACGCAGTATTTT	CASSPTGTTDTQYF
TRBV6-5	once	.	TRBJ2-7	TGTGCCAGCAGTTACTCCTCAGTCGACGAGCAGTACTTC	CASSYSSVDEQYF
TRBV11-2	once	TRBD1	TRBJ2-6	TGTGCCAGCAGCCCGACCCACGGACAGGGCGCCCCTGGGGCCAACGTCCTGACTTTC	CASSPTHGQGAPGANVLTF
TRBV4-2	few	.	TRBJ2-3	TGTGCCAGCAGCCACAGGGCAGATACGCAGTATTTT	CASSHRADTQYF
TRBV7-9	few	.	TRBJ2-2	TGTGCCAGCCCCCTCGTAGACAGGCTGAACACCGGGGAGCTGTTTTTT	CASPLVDRLNTGELFF
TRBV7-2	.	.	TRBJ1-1	TGTGCCAGCAGCTTAAACAGGGCCTTTAGGGGGACTGAAGCTTTCTTT	CASSLNRAFRGTEAFF
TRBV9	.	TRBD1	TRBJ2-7	TGTGCCAGCAGCGGCACGGGACAGGCTTCCTACGAGCAGTACTTC	CASSGTGQASYEQYF
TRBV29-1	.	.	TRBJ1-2	TGCAGCGTCGCGTCGACAAGGGGCTATGGCTACACCTTC	CSVASTRGYGYTF
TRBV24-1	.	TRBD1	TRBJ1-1	TGTGCCACCAGTGGGGGACAGGGGTCTCACACTGAAGCTTTCTTT	CATSGGQGSHTEAFF
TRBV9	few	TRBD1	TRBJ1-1	TGTGCCAGCAGCGTATCGGGACAGGGGGGCACTGAAGCTTTCTTT	CASSVSGQGGTEAFF
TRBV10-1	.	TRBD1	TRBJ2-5	TGCGCCAGCAGTGAGGGGGGGACAGGCCGGCAAGAGACCCAGTACTTC	CASSEGGTGRQETQYF
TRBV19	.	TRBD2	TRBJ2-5	TGTGCCAGTAGTTGGGGGACTAGCGGAGAGACCCAGTACTTC	CASSWGTSGETQYF
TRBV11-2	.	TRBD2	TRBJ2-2	TGTGCCAGCAGTACGGGACTAGCGGGAGGGAGCACCGGGGAGCTGTTTTTT	CASSTGLAGGSTGELFF
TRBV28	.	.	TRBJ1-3	TGTGCCAGCGGATTAAGGGGCTCTGGAAACACCATATATTTT	CASGLRGSGNTIYF
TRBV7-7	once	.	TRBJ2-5	TGTGCCAGCAGCTTAGAAAGGGGGGGAGAGACCCAGTACTTC	CASSLERGGETQYF
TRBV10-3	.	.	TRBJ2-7	TGTGCCATCCGGGGGTACTCCTACGAGCAGTACTTC	CAIRGYSYEQYF
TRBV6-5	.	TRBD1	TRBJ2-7	TGTGCCAGCAGTTACACGGGACAGGGGGCCGAGCAGTACTTC	CASSYTGQGAEQYF
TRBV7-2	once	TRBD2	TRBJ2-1	TGTGCCAGCAGCTTAGCAGGCAGCGGGGGGCACAATGAGCAGTTCTTC	CASSLAGSGGHNEQFF
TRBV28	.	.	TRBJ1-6	TGTGCCAGCAGTTTCCGGCAGGCCTCTTGGTCACCCCTCCACTTT	CASSFRQASWSPLHF
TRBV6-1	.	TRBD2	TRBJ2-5	TGTGCCAGCAGTGAAGCGGGGGGGGTCCAAGAGACCCAGTACTTC	CASSEAGGVQETQYF
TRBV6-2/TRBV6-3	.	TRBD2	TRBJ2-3	TGTGCCAGCAGTACCGGGACTAGCGGGGGGGCTGATACGCAGTATTTT	CASSTGTSGGADTQYF
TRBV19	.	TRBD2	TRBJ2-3	TGTGCCAGTACCGGGACTAGCCTCACAGATACGCAGTATTTT	CASTGTSLTDTQYF
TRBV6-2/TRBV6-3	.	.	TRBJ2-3	TGTGCCAGCAGTTACTCGGGGCAGGGAACCACAGATACGCAGTATTTT	CASSYSGQGTTDTQYF